This T cell receptor beta chain was captured in a study of human T cells and chemical hapten exposure. Across the study: Patch tests put 0.01% DPC on the upper back, read at 6 days. Alopecia areata, totalis and universalis patients, mostly female, were included.

The CDR3 is 15 residues long. Germline-derived CDR1 and CDR2 are SGHRS and YFSETQ. The V and J ends lost 3 bases and 7 bases respectively, with 14 bases between them. Documented time point: patch test 3, about 24 weeks after DPC sensitization. Treatment given: therapeutic diphenylcyclopropenone sensitization with weekly scalp DPC. Blood collection happened ahead of applying each patch test. Whole blood that had not been fractionated was the source of extracted total RNA. TCRdb ran MiXCR on the RACE reads and lists one entry per CDR3 protein. The sample lists about 90,000 distinct CDR3 sequences, approximately 10% occurring once. In its sample, this clonotype was seen a few times.

The genes are TRBV5-1 and TRBJ1-6; maybe TRBD1 (5 bases). This specimen was whole blood, taken in connection with sensitization to the hapten diphenylcyclopropenone (DPC). The source is a woman aged 25 to 39 with alopecia areata. Some clones in this sample may be carry-over from other donors' samples. The DNA of the CDR3 is TGCGCCAGCAGCTGGACACCTGCTGGGAATTCACCCCTCCACTTT. It translates to CASSWTPAGNSPLHF. Full variable domain (remainder filled in from reference TRBV5-1 and TRBJ1-6): KAGVTQTPRYLIKTRGQQVTLSCSPISGHRSVSWYQQTPGQGLQFLFEYFSETQRNKGNFPGRFSGRQFSNSRSEMNVSTLELGDSALYLCASSWTPAGNSPLHFGNGTRLTVT.